The clone carrying this T cell receptor beta chain was counted ten times or more. Measured with immunoSEQ multiplex PCR; TCRdb has only the in-frame clones, and not every one. Among 150,000 to 200,000 clones listed, roughly nine tenths were seen once. The data stem from a study of T cell responses to AZD1222 COVID-19 vaccine. Sequences were derived from peripheral blood, sampled 28 days after the second AZD1222 dose. The receptor comes from an adult who received the AZD1222 COVID-19 vaccine.

CDR3 sequence (DNA): TGCGCCAGCAGCCCTTGGACAGGGAACACTGAAGCTTTCTTT. It encodes CASSPWTGNTEAFF. The chain joins TRBV5-1 to TRBJ1-1, with 7 bases fitting TRBD1. The CDR3 length is 14 residues. The ends lost 4 bases at V and 1 base at J; junction bases unmatched: 4. Germline V lookup: CDR1 SGHRS, CDR2 YFSETQ. Filled out from reference TRBV5-1 and TRBJ1-1, the complete variable domain reads KAGVTQTPRYLIKTRGQQVTLSCSPISGHRSVSWYQQTPGQGLQFLFEYFSETQRNKGNFPGRFSGRQFSNSRSEMNVSTLELGDSALYLCASSPWTGNTEAFFGQGTRLTVV.